The 31 T cell receptor beta chains below were found in one sample sequenced in a study of shared clonotypes between healthy human individuals. Method: immunoSEQ multiplex PCR; TCRdb's copy keeps in-frame clones and lacks some. Among roughly 480,000 clones listed, about 80% were seen once. The sequenced sample consisted of PBMCs. The receptors derive from a middle-aged woman in good health. Some clones in this sample may be carry-over from other donors' samples.

The V and J genes are TRBV28 and TRBJ1-1; possibly TRBD1 for D (6 bases). V lost 6 bases to trimming and J lost 9 bases, with 17 bases between them. Germline V CDR1 and CDR2: MDHEN, SYDVKM. The CDR3 totals 13 residues. CDR3 DNA sequence: TGTGCCAGCAGCCCCCCAGGGGACCGTAAAGCTTTCTTT. Protein: CASSPPGDRKAFF.

The sample holds one count of this clone. V and J are TRBV2 and TRBJ1-2; 9 nucleotides line up with TRBD1. The germline CDR1 and CDR2 sequences are SNHLY and FYNNEI. The CDR3 loop spans 14 amino acids. Trimming cost V 2 bases and J 7 bases; bases outside gene matches: 5. CDR3 residues: CASSEWTGVGGYTF. In DNA, the CDR3 is TGTGCCAGCAGTGAATGGACAGGGGTAGGTGGCTACACCTTC.

This clone has only a few counts. This chain uses TRBV28 with TRBJ2-7, with D perhaps TRBD2 (6 bases). V shed 8 bases and J shed 3 bases, with 14 bases lying between them. CDR3 size: 13 residues. CDR1 and CDR2 (germline): MDHEN, SYDVKM. The CDR3 DNA follows: TGTGCCAGCGCCCCGGGCGGGAACTACGAGCAGTACTTC. The encoded protein is CASAPGGNYEQYF.

In its sample, this clone was seen once. The chain links TRBV2 to TRBJ2-7; tentative D call: TRBD1 (5 bases). Trimming took off 6 bases at V and 4 bases at J, with 13 bases between the two ends. The germline CDR1 and CDR2 sequences are SNHLY and FYNNEI. This CDR3 is 13 amino acids long. The chain's CDR3 is CASSWDQGYEQYF. The CDR3 nucleotides read TGTGCCAGCAGCTGGGATCAGGGATACGAGCAGTACTTC.

This rearrangement joins TRBV23-1 to TRBJ2-7; tentative D call: TRBD2 (6 bases). TRBV23-1 is annotated as an ORF whose role is uncertain. The ends were cut back, 8 bases at V and 0 bases at J, with 20 bases in the middle. This CDR3 is built from 16 residues. The CDR3 spells CASPGGEGASSYEQYF. Written as DNA, the CDR3 is TGCGCCAGCCCCGGCGGGGAAGGGGCATCCTCCTACGAGCAGTACTTC.

This clone was detected only once. The rearrangement joins TRBV6-6 to TRBJ2-1, with D possibly being TRBD1 (6 bases). Trimming pared 6 bases from V and 3 bases from J, leaving 18 bases between. The CDR3 runs to 16 residues. Germline loops: CDR1 MNHNY, CDR2 SVGAGI (reference sequence). The CDR3 loop is CASREPGDRGYNEQFF. CDR3 nucleotides: TGTGCCAGCAGGGAACCAGGGGATCGGGGCTACAATGAGCAGTTCTTC.

With regard to this clone: The same CDR3 is also encoded by other DNA sequences in this sample. The chain has TRBV28 and TRBJ1-1, with TRBD1 matching 7 bases. Germline V gene data show CDR1 as MDHEN and CDR2 as SYDVKM. The CDR3 extends over 13 amino acids. J lost 5 bases, V lost 5 bases, and 5 bases had no gene match. The CDR3 protein is CASSRQGRTEAFF. CDR3 coding DNA: TGTGCCAGCAGTCGACAGGGAAGGACTGAAGCTTTCTTT.

The rearrangement uses TRBV2 and TRBJ1-4, with TRBD1 matching 8 bases. The CDR3 contains 17 residues. The germline V gene encodes CDR1 SNHLY and CDR2 FYNNEI. The ends lost 7 bases at V and 2 bases at J; junction bases unmatched: 12. The CDR3 bases are TGTGCCAGCACCCGATCCAGGGGGCAGGTCACTAATGAAAAACTGTTTTTT. It specifies CASTRSRGQVTNEKLFF.

The rearrangement uses TRBV28 and TRBJ1-1; D is ambiguous. Germline loops: CDR1 MDHEN, CDR2 SYDVKM. Trimming cost V 8 bases and J 2 bases, with 18 bases left between them. The CDR3 is 15 amino acids. The CDR3 bases are TGTGCCAGCCCCCCTTGGAAGGGAGAAAACACTGAAGCTTTCTTT. Amino acid sequence: CASPPWKGENTEAFF.

V gene TRBV7-2 combines with J gene TRBJ2-3, with D possibly being TRBD2 (5 bases). With 5 bases removed from V and 2 bases from J, the gap between germline ends came to 17 bases. From germline, CDR1 is SGHTA and CDR2 FQGNSA. The CDR3 sequence is 16 residues long. This CDR3 is CASSRGGAALTDTQYF. CDR3 in DNA: TGTGCCAGCAGCCGTGGCGGAGCGGCTCTCACAGATACGCAGTATTTT.

The rearrangement links TRBV30 to TRBJ2-1; a weak D match, TRBD2 (6 bases). This CDR3 spans 14 amino acids. Germline V CDR1 and CDR2: GTSNPN, SVGIG (reference sequence). The V end was cut by 0 bases, the J end by 7 bases, with 13 bases between. The CDR3 DNA reads as TGTGCCTGGAGTGTACTAGCCGGTAGGAATGAGCAGTTCTTC. As protein: CAWSVLAGRNEQFF.

There are a few counts of this clone. The chain recombines TRBV7-9 with TRBJ2-3; TRBD2 matches 14 bases. The V gene's germline CDR1 is SEHNR and CDR2 FQNEAQ (reference sequence). CDR3 length: 17 residues. The junction had 7 bases not matched to a gene; V was cut back by 4 bases and J by 4 bases. CDR3 nucleotide sequence: TGTGCCAGCAGCTCGGGACTAGCGGGAGCGATCCCAGATACGCAGTATTTT. Encoded protein: CASSSGLAGAIPDTQYF. The entire variable domain, with the rest obtained from reference TRBV7-9 and TRBJ2-3, is as follows: DTGVSQNPRHKITKRGQNVTFRCDPISEHNRLYWYRQTLGQGPEFLTYFQNEAQLEKSRLLSDRFSAERPKGSFSTLEIQRTEQGDSAMYLCASSSGLAGAIPDTQYFGPGTRLTVL.

The chain joins TRBV25-1 to TRBJ2-3; D is unresolved. This CDR3 region has 14 residues. V lost 5 bases and J lost 2, with 11 bases in between. The germline V gene encodes CDR1 MGHDK and CDR2 SYGVNS. CDR3 sequence: CASSILTHTDTQYF. Written as DNA, the CDR3 is TGTGCCAGCAGTATCTTGACTCACACAGATACGCAGTATTTT.

This sequence joins TRBV9 and TRBJ2-1; TRBD1 matches 8 bases. Germline assignment: CDR1 SGDLS and CDR2 YYNGEE. The CDR3 sequence is 13 residues long. With 6 bases clipped from V and 5 bases from J, the junction kept 4 bases outside the gene matches. The CDR3 is CASNGQGNNEQFF. CDR3 sequence (DNA): TGTGCCAGCAACGGACAGGGAAACAATGAGCAGTTCTTC. Filled out from reference TRBV9 and TRBJ2-1, the complete variable domain reads DSGVTQTPKHLITATGQRVTLRCSPRSGDLSVYWYQQSLDQGLQFLIQYYNGEERAKGNILERFSAQQFPDLHSELNLSSLELGDSALYFCASNGQGNNEQFFGPGTRLTVL.

This sequence joins TRBV27 and TRBJ1-1, with D tentatively TRBD1 (5 bases). The germline V gene has CDR1 MNHEY and CDR2 SMNVEV (reference sequence). The V end lost 3 bases, the J end lost 0 bases, and 11 bases lay between the germline ends. This CDR3 has 15 residues. DNA for the CDR3: TGTGCCAGCAGTTTGGGGCGGGGCATGAACACTGAAGCTTTCTTT. This sequence encodes CASSLGRGMNTEAFF.

For the CDR3, the DNA is TGTGCCAGCAGCCAAAACAGGGGCGGGATTCTAACTAATGAAAAACTGTTTTTT. As protein: CASSQNRGGILTNEKLFF. The chain has TRBV4-2 and TRBJ1-4, with 7 bases fitting TRBD1. V gave up 2 bases and J gave up 1 base; unmatched junction bases: 10. CDR1 and CDR2 from the germline V gene are LGHNA and YNFKEQ. The CDR3 is 18 amino acids.

With regard to this clone: This could be a read error, since a much larger clone is one nucleotide away. The chain recombines TRBV5-6 with TRBJ2-1; TRBD2 agrees at 11 bases. CDR1 and CDR2 from the germline V gene are SGHDT and YYEEEE. The CDR3 has 14 residues. For the CDR3, the DNA is TGTGCCAGCAGCTTACTAGCGGGAGTCAATGAGCAGCTCTTC. It encodes CASSLLAGVNEQLF.

The CDR3 region is CASSLPPGLGSGEQYF. Written as DNA, the CDR3 is TGTGCCAGCAGCTTACCTCCGGGACTTGGGTCGGGTGAGCAGTACTTC. The chain joins TRBV7-2 to TRBJ2-7, with D possibly matching TRBD2 (6 bases). The germline CDR1 and CDR2 sequences are SGHTA and FQGNSA. This CDR3 is built from 16 residues. V was shortened by 2 bases and J by 7 bases, with 21 bases between the two germline ends.

This chain joins TRBV28 and TRBJ2-7, with TRBD1 identical over 8 bases. CDR3 size: 15 residues. V lost 8 bases, J lost 5 bases, and 14 bases stayed unmatched. Germline lookup yields CDR1 MDHEN and CDR2 SYDVKM. This CDR3 is CASRARGQVTDEQYF. CDR3 nucleotides: TGTGCCAGCCGCGCTCGGGGACAGGTGACCGACGAGCAGTACTTC.

The V gene is TRBV7-3, the J gene TRBJ2-7, with 10 positions matching TRBD2. The length of the CDR3 is 14 residues. V shed 11 bases, J shed 6 bases, and the junction held 13 bases outside the gene matches. The germline CDR1 and CDR2 sequences are SGHTA and FQGTGA. The CDR3 spells CAGPGLAHRGEQYF. As DNA, the CDR3 is TGTGCCGGACCGGGACTAGCGCATCGGGGCGAGCAGTACTTC.

The chain recombines TRBV7-3 with TRBJ2-1; 10 nucleotides align to TRBD2. From germline, CDR1 is SGHTA and CDR2 FQGTGA. This CDR3 contains 15 residues. J gave up 7 bases and V 5 bases, and 8 bases lay outside the gene matches. CDR3 in amino acids: CASSPQVAGGNEQFF. DNA of the CDR3: TGTGCCAGCAGCCCCCAAGTAGCGGGAGGTAATGAGCAGTTCTTC.

This clone occurred many times. The chain is built from TRBV10-3 and TRBJ2-1, with 15 bases aligning to TRBD2. Germline CDR1 and CDR2: ENHRY and SYGVKD. The CDR3 length is 16 residues. V was clipped by 6 bases and J by 5 bases; unmatched bases: 5. CDR3 protein: CAIRGGTSGRNNEQFF. CDR3 in DNA: TGTGCCATCAGGGGGGGGACTAGCGGGAGGAACAATGAGCAGTTCTTC.

The rearrangement links TRBV7-9 to TRBJ2-1; D gene unclear. From germline, CDR1 is SEHNR and CDR2 FQNEAQ (reference sequence). The CDR3 length is 14 residues. V lost 1 base to trimming and J lost 5 bases, with 9 bases between them. CDR3 sequence (DNA): TGTGCCAGCAGCTTAGGGAGTCCGAACAATGAGCAGTTCTTC. It codes for CASSLGSPNNEQFF.

J is TRBJ2-7 and V is TRBV6-5; D remains unclear. CDR1 is MNHEY, CDR2 SVGAGI, per germline. Trimming took 5 bases from V and 0 from J, leaving 14 bases between them. The CDR3 runs to 15 residues. CDR3 DNA sequence: TGTGCCAGCAGTACCCCTTACGGTAGCTCCTACGAGCAGTACTTC. Its translation is CASSTPYGSSYEQYF.

This chain joins TRBV11-2 and TRBJ2-5; 11 bases are shared with TRBD2. The CDR3 consists of 17 residues. Trimming at V came to 5 bases and at J to 5 bases, leaving 13 bases not matched to a gene. Germline CDR1 is SGHAT and CDR2 is FQNNGV. The CDR3 protein is CASSEELAGVLEETQYF. CDR3 coding DNA: TGTGCCAGCAGCGAAGAACTAGCGGGAGTCCTCGAGGAGACCCAGTACTTC.

The rearrangement uses TRBV7-9 and TRBJ2-2, with 7 bases identical to TRBD1. Germline CDR1 and CDR2: SEHNR and FQNEAQ (reference sequence). This CDR3 is 16 amino acids long. V gave up 4 bases and J gave up 6 bases; unmatched junction bases: 11. CDR3 sequence: CASSSKGGAAAGELFF. CDR3 sequence (DNA): TGTGCCAGCAGCTCCAAAGGGGGCGCGGCCGCCGGGGAGCTGTTTTTT.

V gene TRBV11-2 combines with J gene TRBJ2-7, with TRBD1 matching over 8 bases. The J segment lost 6 bases and the V segment lost 5 bases, leaving 3 bases of the junction unmatched. The germline V gene encodes CDR1 SGHAT and CDR2 FQNNGV. This CDR3 comprises 12 residues. The CDR3 DNA sequence: TGTGCCAGCAGCCAGGGGGCCGGCGAGCAGTACTTC. This gives the protein CASSQGAGEQYF.

The rearrangement uses TRBV23-1 and TRBJ2-4, with D maybe TRBD1 (7 bases). TRBV23-1 counts as an open reading frame of uncertain function. The CDR3 contains 19 residues. Trimming pared 1 base from V and 3 bases from J, leaving 22 bases between. Here the CDR3 reads CASSQCNASDREDKNIQYF. Written as DNA, the CDR3 is TGCGCCAGCAGTCAATGCAACGCCTCCGACAGGGAGGACAAAAACATTCAGTACTTC.

The CDR3 loop is CASSLDGSTYEQYF. The CDR3 DNA reads as TGTGCCAGCAGCTTAGATGGGAGTACCTACGAGCAGTACTTC. V and J are TRBV11-2 and TRBJ2-7; D is possibly TRBD2 (5 bases). CDR1 and CDR2 (germline): SGHAT, FQNNGV. The CDR3 is made up of 14 amino acids. Trimming cost V 0 bases and J 2 bases, with 8 bases left between them.

The J gene is TRBJ1-2, the V gene TRBV5-4, with a possible D match to TRBD1 (5 bases). Looked up from germline, CDR1 is SGHNT and CDR2 is YYREEE (reference sequence). V lost 9 bases and J 8 bases, leaving 23 bases between the germline ends. This CDR3 is 14 amino acids long. CDR3 amino acids: CATTRDAPVKGYTF. Written as DNA, the CDR3 is TGTGCCACCACCCGGGACGCCCCTGTTAAGGGCTACACCTTC.

The rearrangement joins TRBV5-1 to TRBJ2-3; the D gene is possibly TRBD2 (5 bases). CDR1 and CDR2 from the germline V gene are SGHRS and YFSETQ. The CDR3 extends over 14 amino acids. Trimming took 1 base from V and 6 from J, leaving 12 bases between them. The CDR3 protein is CASSLLGSWDTQYF. Here the CDR3 DNA reads TGCGCCAGCAGCTTGTTGGGGAGCTGGGATACGCAGTATTTT.